One and the same sample provided the 27 T cell receptor beta chains below, sequenced in a study of blood T cell repertoires in COVID-19. The repertoire was sequenced with immunoSEQ multiplex PCR; TCRdb's copy has only in-frame clones and lacks some. The sample consists of about 44,000 clones, around 90% of them appearing once. The sequenced sample consisted of peripheral blood. All receptors come from a woman of 80 years or more in a cohort sampled during active or convalescent COVID-19.

Here the CDR3 DNA reads TGTGCCAGCAGCTTAGGGGGTAGCGGGAAGAATGAGCAGTTCTTC. It translates to CASSLGGSGKNEQFF. The chain couples TRBV7-6 to TRBJ2-1; 8 bases fit TRBD2. Germline V gene lookup returns CDR1 SGHVS and CDR2 FNYEAQ. The CDR3 length is 15 residues. Losses at the gene ends were 1 base for V and 7 bases for J; bases not matched to a gene: 6.

The chain joins TRBV4-1 to TRBJ2-2, with 10 bases identical to TRBD2. Per germline, CDR1 MGHRA and CDR2 YSYEKL. The CDR3 has 17 amino acids. Germline trimming cut 1 base from V and 7 bases from J; bases unmatched to any gene: 9. The CDR3 protein is CASSQGSTSGTVGELFF. CDR3 coding DNA: TGCGCCAGCAGCCAAGGCAGCACTAGCGGGACTGTCGGGGAGCTGTTTTTT.

The chain joins TRBV3-1 (or the pseudogene TRBV3-2) to TRBJ2-2, with TRBD2 identical over 9 bases. Per the germline V gene, CDR1 is LGHDT and CDR2 is YNNKEL (reference sequence). The CDR3 runs to 16 residues. V was pared by 4 bases and J by 2 bases, with 5 bases of the junction left unmatched. The CDR3 DNA sequence: TGTGCCAGCAGCCCCCGACTAGCGGCTAACACCGGGGAGCTGTTTTTT. It codes for CASSPRLAANTGELFF.

The V call is TRBV18, the J call TRBJ1-2; TRBD1 agrees at 10 bases. The trim removed 3 bases at V and 7 bases at J, leaving 8 bases unmatched. The germline CDR1 and CDR2 sequences are KGHSH and LQKENI. This CDR3 contains 15 residues. Here the CDR3 DNA reads TGTGCCAGCTCACCCCCGGGACAGGGGATAGGTGGCTACACCTTC. Its protein product is CASSPPGQGIGGYTF. Drawing the rest from reference TRBV18 and TRBJ1-2, the complete variable domain is NAGVMQNPRHLVRRRGQEARLRCSPMKGHSHVYWYRQLPEEGLKFMVYLQKENIIDESGMPKERFSAEFPKEGPSILRIQQVVRGDSAAYFCASSPPGQGIGGYTFGSGTRLTVV.

In DNA form, the CDR3 reads TGTGCCAGCAGACCTCACAGGGCGGGTGGCAATCAGCCCCAGCATTTT. Translating gives CASRPHRAGGNQPQHF. The chain links TRBV6-2 or TRBV6-3 to TRBJ1-5, with D possibly matching TRBD1 (6 bases). Germline values: CDR1 MNHEY, CDR2 SVGEGT. Trimming cost V 6 bases and J 2 bases, with 17 bases left between them. The CDR3 loop spans 16 amino acids.

The chain recombines TRBV4-1 with TRBJ2-7, with D perhaps TRBD2 (6 bases). The germline V gene encodes CDR1 MGHRA and CDR2 YSYEKL. The V end lost 0 bases, the J end lost 3 bases, and 12 bases lay between the germline ends. This CDR3 comprises 15 residues. The CDR3 nucleotides read TGCGCCAGCAGCCAAGATCGGCGGGGAAACTACGAGCAGTACTTC. Translating it yields CASSQDRRGNYEQYF.

This chain joins TRBV7-9 and TRBJ2-3; perhaps TRBD2 as D (6 bases). This CDR3 is 18 amino acids long. V was cut by 1 base and J by 5 bases, with 22 bases left in between. Germline CDR1 SEHNR, CDR2 FQNEAQ (reference sequence). CDR3 in amino acids: CASSLVGGFQGWKDTQYF. The CDR3 DNA reads as TGTGCCAGCAGCTTAGTGGGGGGTTTTCAGGGATGGAAAGATACGCAGTATTTT.

This clone was observed once. The rearrangement joins TRBV5-1 to TRBJ2-5; D gene ambiguous. The germline V gene has CDR1 SGHRS and CDR2 YFSETQ. V was trimmed by 0 bases and J by 2 bases, leaving 11 bases between them. The CDR3 runs 15 residues. DNA for the CDR3: TGCGCCAGCAGCTTGGGCCCTGCGGTACAAGAGACCCAGTACTTC. Translated, it gives CASSLGPAVQETQYF.

V gene TRBV9 combines with J gene TRBJ2-3; 9 bases are shared with TRBD1. CDR1 is SGDLS, CDR2 YYNGEE, per germline. V lost 0 bases, J lost 6 bases, and 8 bases stayed unmatched. The CDR3 extends over 16 amino acids. CDR3 loop: CASSVDSQQGADTQYF. The CDR3, as DNA: TGTGCCAGCAGCGTAGATTCGCAACAGGGGGCGGATACGCAGTATTTT.

J is TRBJ2-1 and V is TRBV10-3; 9 bases fit TRBD2. CDR1 is ENHRY and CDR2 is SYGVKD in the germline V gene. V dropped 5 bases and J dropped 2; count of bases not matched to a gene: 10. This CDR3 has 17 residues. The CDR3 is CAISNLAGSPTYNEQFF. Written as DNA, the CDR3 is TGTGCCATCAGTAACCTAGCGGGGTCCCCCACCTACAATGAGCAGTTCTTC.

The chain joins TRBV29-1 to TRBJ2-1, with 8 bases lining up with TRBD2. CDR1 SQVTM and CDR2 ANQGSEA come from the germline V gene. The V gene end was trimmed by 7 bases and the J gene end by 5 bases; junction bases not matched to a gene: 10. The CDR3 sequence is 14 residues long. The CDR3 spells CSGSRSGGNNEQFF. The CDR3 DNA reads TGCAGCGGCTCAAGGAGCGGGGGAAACAATGAGCAGTTCTTC.

The table lists this clone with a few counts. CDR3 sequence: CASSYPSPEAFF. The CDR3, as DNA: TGTGCCAGCAGTTACCCGAGTCCTGAAGCTTTCTTT. V usage is TRBV6-2 or TRBV6-3 and J usage is TRBJ1-1; no reliable D call. The CDR3 contains 12 residues. Deletions cut 2 bases from V and 6 bases from J, with 7 bases between. The germline gives CDR1 MNHEY, CDR2 SVGEGT.

V usage is TRBV5-5 and J usage is TRBJ2-1; TRBD1 aligns across 11 bases. CDR1 SGHKS and CDR2 YYEKEE come from the germline V gene (reference sequence). V trimming: 4 bases; J trimming: 6 bases; junction bases outside the gene matches: 3. The length of the CDR3 is 14 residues. The CDR3 region has the DNA TGTGCCAGCAGCGGTGGGACAGGGGGCAATGAGCAGTTCTTC. Translation gives CASSGGTGGNEQFF.

This clone was observed a single time. This chain joins TRBV12-3 or TRBV12-4 and TRBJ1-1, with 7 bases lining up with TRBD1. The CDR3 loop spans 12 amino acids. Unmatched junction bases numbered 4, after V lost 5 bases and J lost 7 bases. CDR3 in DNA: TGTGCCAGCAGTCCAGGGACAGTTGAAGCTTTCTTT. As protein: CASSPGTVEAFF.

The chain employs TRBV5-1 and TRBJ2-5; possibly TRBD2 for D (6 bases). The CDR3 spans 14 residues. Per the germline V gene, CDR1 is SGHRS and CDR2 is YFSETQ. V dropped 0 bases and J dropped 1 base, with 7 bases sitting between them. Here the CDR3 reads CASSLAGVQETQYF. In DNA, the CDR3 is TGCGCCAGCAGCTTGGCGGGAGTCCAAGAGACCCAGTACTTC.

The chain uses TRBV5-6 and TRBJ1-4; 7 bases match TRBD1. Germline-derived CDR1 and CDR2 are SGHDT and YYEEEE. The V segment lost 4 bases and the J segment 8 bases; nucleotides outside the gene matches: 8. This CDR3 spans 14 amino acids. The CDR3 sequence: CASSTGQRGEKLFF. CDR3 DNA: TGTGCCAGCAGCACGGGACAGCGGGGGGAAAAACTGTTTTTT.

The V call is TRBV7-2, the J call TRBJ2-7; possible D gene TRBD1, 6 bases. The CDR3 extends over 14 amino acids. CDR1 is SGHTA and CDR2 is FQGNSA in the germline V gene. Between the trimmed V and J ends, which lost 1 base and 4 bases, there was a span of 11 bases. The CDR3 nucleotides are TGTGCCAGCAGCTTAGAAAGGGGGAAATACGAGCAGTACTTC. Its protein is CASSLERGKYEQYF.

There are a few counts of this clone. This rearrangement joins TRBV7-8 to TRBJ1-4, with TRBD1 matching 7 bases. The J segment lost 3 bases and the V segment lost 5 bases, leaving 9 bases of the junction unmatched. CDR1 and CDR2 from the germline V gene are SGHVS and FQNEAQ. This CDR3 comprises 16 residues. The CDR3 loop reads CASSPLNQGANEKLFF. The CDR3 DNA reads TGTGCCAGCAGCCCGCTCAACCAGGGGGCTAATGAAAAACTGTTTTTT. Full variable domain (rest looked up from reference TRBV7-8 and TRBJ1-4): GAGVSQSPRYKVAKRGQDVALRCDPISGHVSLFWYQQALGQGPEFLTYFQNEAQLDKSGLPSDRFFAERPEGSVSTLKIQRTQQEDSAVYLCASSPLNQGANEKLFFGSGTQLSVL.

The chain employs TRBV5-1 and TRBJ2-1; D may be TRBD1 (5 bases). V was pared by 3 bases and J by 5 bases, with 9 bases between. From germline, CDR1 is SGHRS and CDR2 YFSETQ. The CDR3 is 13 residues long. DNA of the CDR3: TGCGCCAGCAGCTATGGGGCCAACAATGAGCAGTTCTTC. Protein: CASSYGANNEQFF.

The sample holds one count of this clone. The J gene is TRBJ2-5, the V gene TRBV7-6; the match to TRBD2 covers 7 bases. Trimming at V came to 5 bases and at J to 5 bases, leaving 14 bases not matched to a gene. Germline CDR1 and CDR2: SGHVS and FNYEAQ. The CDR3 totals 16 residues. DNA of the CDR3: TGTGCCAGCAGCCCAAGGGGAGGGCCAGGGTTTGAGACCCAGTACTTC. Its translation: CASSPRGGPGFETQYF.

This rearrangement joins TRBV2 to TRBJ1-1; maybe TRBD1 (5 bases). Looked up from germline, CDR1 is SNHLY and CDR2 is FYNNEI. V was shortened by 7 bases and J by 3 bases, with 18 bases between the two germline ends. This CDR3 has 15 amino acids. This CDR3 reads CASTSVGGSDTEAFF. Here the CDR3 DNA reads TGTGCCAGCACCTCGGTGGGGGGAAGTGACACTGAAGCTTTCTTT.

The V gene is TRBV9, the J gene TRBJ1-1; a weak D match, TRBD1 (6 bases). The CDR3 runs to 14 residues. From germline, CDR1 is SGDLS and CDR2 YYNGEE. V dropped 4 bases and J dropped 1 base, with 11 bases sitting between them. Here the CDR3 reads CASSTQGQNTEAFF. CDR3 DNA sequence: TGTGCCAGCAGCACACAGGGACAGAACACTGAAGCTTTCTTT.

The J gene is TRBJ2-7, the V gene TRBV29-1, with 8 bases lining up with TRBD2. The germline V gene encodes CDR1 SQVTM and CDR2 ANQGSEA. The CDR3 spans 14 residues. V shed 6 bases and J 7 bases; nucleotides not matched to a gene: 14. CDR3 DNA sequence: TGCAGCGTCACCTATTCGAGCGGGAGTTGGGAGCAGTACTTC. The encoded protein is CSVTYSSGSWEQYF.

The chain links TRBV10-3 to TRBJ1-6, with a weak D call TRBD1 (5 bases). CDR1 is ENHRY and CDR2 is SYGVKD in the germline V gene. V shed 8 bases and J shed 8 bases, with 13 bases lying between them. This CDR3 is built from 13 residues. CDR3 sequence (DNA): TGTGCCATCGCGGGACGGTCGTATTCACCCCTCCACTTT. It codes for CAIAGRSYSPLHF.

The chain has TRBV5-6 and TRBJ1-1; 9 nucleotides align to TRBD1. Germline values: CDR1 SGHDT, CDR2 YYEEEE. V trimming: 3 bases; J trimming: 1 base; junction bases outside the gene matches: 10. The CDR3 spans 17 residues. The CDR3 here is CASSWLQGAARNTEAFF. DNA for the CDR3: TGTGCCAGCAGCTGGCTACAGGGGGCTGCAAGGAACACTGAAGCTTTCTTT.

The rearrangement links TRBV5-1 to TRBJ2-2; TRBD1 agrees at 8 bases. Germline CDR1 reads SGHRS; CDR2 reads YFSETQ. This CDR3 is built from 16 residues. The V gene end was trimmed by 3 bases and the J gene end by 0 bases; junction bases not matched to a gene: 4. The CDR3 region has the DNA TGCGCCAGCAGCTGGGACAGGCCAGCGAACACCGGGGAGCTGTTTTTT. It specifies CASSWDRPANTGELFF. Full variable domain (rest looked up from reference TRBV5-1 and TRBJ2-2): KAGVTQTPRYLIKTRGQQVTLSCSPISGHRSVSWYQQTPGQGLQFLFEYFSETQRNKGNFPGRFSGRQFSNSRSEMNVSTLELGDSALYLCASSWDRPANTGELFFGEGSRLTVL.

The genes are TRBV6-1 and TRBJ1-5, with D possibly TRBD1 on 6 matching bases. Germline values: CDR1 MNHNS, CDR2 SASEGT. CDR3 size: 16 residues. The ends were cut back, 0 bases at V and 7 bases at J, with 16 bases in the middle. CDR3 residues: CASSEAAAGARQPQHF. DNA of the CDR3: TGTGCCAGCAGTGAAGCGGCGGCGGGGGCACGGCAGCCCCAGCATTTT.